Following are 28 T cell receptor beta chains from one sample sequenced in a study of sequential checkpoint blockade in melanoma. Generated by immunoSEQ multiplex PCR, the TCRdb table keeps only in-frame clones and is missing some. The sample has roughly 36,000 clones; more than 25% are singletons. The treatment here: randomized to nivolumab then ipilimumab (arm A) or the reverse (arm B). Sequencing was performed on tumor tissue (inferred from file names), taken from a patient given nivolumab and ipilimumab in sequence. Receptors were obtained from a human donor with melanoma.

V usage is TRBV19 and J usage is TRBJ1-1, with D uncertain. The CDR3 totals 15 residues. Germline-derived CDR1 and CDR2 are LNHDA and SQIVND (reference sequence). The V end lost 6 bases, the J end lost 0 bases, and 14 bases lay between the germline ends. CDR3 DNA: TGTGCCAGTAGCAAAGGTCCGAGTATGAACACTGAAGCTTTCTTT. This translates into CASSKGPSMNTEAFF.

The V and J genes are TRBV7-4 and TRBJ2-7; no clear D gene. Germline values: CDR1 SGHVT, CDR2 SQSDAQ. The CDR3 runs 13 residues. V lost 1 base to trimming and J lost 6 bases, with 10 bases between them. The CDR3 is CASSLESLGEQYF. CDR3 DNA sequence: TGTGCCAGCAGCTTAGAGTCACTCGGCGAGCAGTACTTC. Drawing the rest from reference TRBV7-4 and TRBJ2-7, the complete variable domain is GAGVSQSPRYKVAKRGRDVALRCDSISGHVTLYWYRQTLGQGSEVLTYSQSDAQRDKSGRPSGRFSAERPERSVSTLKIQRTEQGDSAVYLCASSLESLGEQYFGPGTRLTVT.

The chain employs TRBV6-8 and TRBJ2-7; perhaps D is TRBD1 or TRBD2 (5 bases each). Trimming left V 7 bases short and J 3 bases short, with 13 bases between. This CDR3 region has 13 residues. CDR1 is MNHGY and CDR2 is SAAAGT in the germline V gene. The CDR3 DNA sequence: TGTGCCAGCACGGGGCATTCCTTCTACGAGCAGTACTTC. This gives the protein CASTGHSFYEQYF.

The chain employs TRBV19 and TRBJ1-2; 7 nucleotides agree with TRBD1. J lost 4 bases, V lost 1 base, and 3 bases had no gene match. Germline loops: CDR1 LNHDA, CDR2 SQIVND (reference sequence). This CDR3 has 14 amino acids. The chain's CDR3 is CASSIGTGSYGYTF. DNA for the CDR3: TGTGCCAGTAGTATAGGGACAGGATCCTATGGCTACACCTTC.

The CDR3, as DNA: TGTGCCAGCAGTCCAACAGGTTTCCACGAGCAGTACTTC. It encodes CASSPTGFHEQYF. This chain connects TRBV28 to TRBJ2-7; D is perhaps TRBD1 (5 bases). Per the germline V gene, CDR1 is MDHEN and CDR2 is SYDVKM. The CDR3 extends over 13 amino acids. Trimming took off 5 bases at V and 5 bases at J, with 13 bases between the two ends.

This clone was counted only a few times. The CDR3 spells CASSRGEGNQPQHF. CDR3 sequence (DNA): TGTGCCAGCAGCAGAGGGGAAGGCAATCAGCCCCAGCATTTT. This chain connects TRBV9 to TRBJ1-5; tentative D call: TRBD1 (5 bases). The CDR3 has 14 amino acids. V was trimmed by 4 bases and J by 2 bases, leaving 10 bases between them. Germline V gene sequence: CDR1 SGDLS, CDR2 YYNGEE.

This clone showed up just a few times. The chain has TRBV28 and TRBJ1-5; TRBD1 might be the D (5 bases). Trimming shortened V by 2 bases and J by 4 bases, and 24 bases separated the two germline ends. Germline V gene data show CDR1 as MDHEN and CDR2 as SYDVKM. There are 19 residues in the CDR3. CDR3 in DNA: TGTGCCAGCAGTTTAGCCCGCCTCTTCAGGGAGAAAGGAAATCAGCCCCAGCATTTT. Translated: CASSLARLFREKGNQPQHF.

J is TRBJ1-5 and V is TRBV28, with D maybe TRBD1 (6 bases). V lost 2 bases to trimming and J lost 2 bases, with 13 bases between them. The CDR3 has 16 amino acids. The germline CDR1 and CDR2 sequences are MDHEN and SYDVKM. CDR3: CASSLDLAGGNQPQHF. The CDR3 coding sequence is TGTGCCAGCAGTTTAGACTTAGCAGGGGGCAATCAGCCCCAGCATTTT.

In this sample, this clone turned up a few times. The gene calls are TRBV4-1 and TRBJ1-1; 8 positions agree with TRBD1. J was trimmed by 4 bases and V by 4 bases; bases with no gene match: 5. Germline V CDR1 and CDR2: MGHRA, YSYEKL. The CDR3 covers 14 residues. The CDR3 DNA reads TGCGCCAGCAGCCCCCAGGGGGCAGGCACTGAAGCTTTCTTT. It codes for CASSPQGAGTEAFF.

The rearrangement links TRBV19 to TRBJ1-5; no reliable D call. Germline values: CDR1 LNHDA, CDR2 SQIVND (reference sequence). The CDR3 contains 14 residues. The V gene lost 4 bases and the J gene lost 1 base, with 8 bases spanning the gap. CDR3: CASSTLRSNQPQHF. The CDR3 bases are TGTGCCAGTAGTACCCTTCGAAGCAATCAGCCCCAGCATTTT.

This clone occurred a few times. This sequence joins TRBV10-3 and TRBJ2-6; a possible D gene is TRBD1 (5 bases). Germline CDR1 reads ENHRY; CDR2 reads SYGVKD. The germline V and J ends were trimmed by 0 bases and 1 base, with 13 bases remaining between them. The CDR3 is 18 amino acids. CDR3 region: CAISESMQGLSGANVLTF. The CDR3, as DNA: TGTGCCATCAGTGAGTCGATGCAGGGATTGTCTGGGGCCAACGTCCTGACTTTC.

This clone turned up a few times. This CDR3 reads CASSRTEDTQYF. For the CDR3, the DNA is TGTGCCAGCAGTAGGACAGAGGATACGCAGTATTTT. V gene TRBV6-8 combines with J gene TRBJ2-3; TRBD1 might be the D (6 bases). This CDR3 has 12 amino acids. V lost 5 bases and J lost 6, with 9 bases in between. From germline, CDR1 is MNHGY and CDR2 SAAAGT.

This clone was observed a handful of times. V is TRBV30 and J is TRBJ1-6; D possibly corresponds to TRBD1 (6 bases). The CDR3 has 15 amino acids. The germline V gene has CDR1 GTSNPN and CDR2 SVGIG (reference sequence). V lost 0 bases and J 10 bases, leaving 16 bases between the germline ends. CDR3 coding DNA: TGTGCCTGGAGTGTACATCAGGGGTCGGTCTCACCCCTCCACTTT. It specifies CAWSVHQGSVSPLHF.

This chain uses TRBV12-5 with TRBJ2-2; perhaps TRBD2 as D (6 bases). The V and J ends lost 0 bases and 1 base respectively, with 9 bases between them. The CDR3 runs 16 residues. Germline CDR1 is LGHNT and CDR2 is FRNRAP. The CDR3 spells CASGLVLGGNTGELFF. The CDR3 DNA follows: TGTGCTAGTGGTTTGGTACTCGGGGGGAACACCGGGGAGCTGTTTTTT. Complete variable domain (other parts from reference TRBV12-5 and TRBJ2-2): DARVTQTPRHKVTEMGQEVTMRCQPILGHNTVFWYRQTMMQGLELLAYFRNRAPLDDSGMPKDRFSAEMPDATLATLKIQPSEPRDSAVYFCASGLVLGGNTGELFFGEGSRLTVL.

This clone was recorded a few times. The chain joins TRBV11-3 to TRBJ2-2, with 14 bases matching TRBD2. This CDR3 region has 15 residues. V dropped 5 bases and J dropped 12; count of bases not matched to a gene: 8. CDR1 is SGHNT, CDR2 YENEEA, per germline. The CDR3 sequence is CASSLGLAGASQLFF. CDR3 bases: TGTGCCAGCAGCCTGGGACTAGCGGGGGCCTCGCAGCTGTTTTTT.

The CDR3 region is CSVGSGGETQYF. The CDR3 DNA reads as TGCAGCGTTGGCAGCGGGGGGGAGACCCAGTACTTC. The V gene is TRBV29-1, the J gene TRBJ2-5; 9 bases are shared with TRBD2. This CDR3 region has 12 residues. The V gene end was trimmed by 4 bases and the J gene end by 5 bases; junction bases not matched to a gene: 2. Germline lookup yields CDR1 SQVTM and CDR2 ANQGSEA.

V is TRBV29-1 and J is TRBJ2-1; a weak D match, TRBD2 (6 bases). This CDR3 is built from 18 residues. V lost 5 bases, J lost 2 bases, and 25 bases lay in between. Germline assignment: CDR1 SQVTM and CDR2 ANQGSEA. CDR3 residues: CSVRAPRSVAGTYNEQFF. CDR3 DNA: TGCAGCGTTCGGGCCCCTAGGTCCGTGGCGGGGACCTACAATGAGCAGTTCTTC.

This clone was seen more than once but under ten times. The junction differs from germline at one of its ends, possibly a read error. This chain links TRBV7-7 with TRBJ1-3, with TRBD1 matching over 9 bases. Per the germline V gene, CDR1 is SSHAT and CDR2 is FNYEAQ (reference sequence). The CDR3 runs to 17 residues. CDR3 DNA: TGTGCTAGCAGCTTAGAACTAGGGACAGGGAATGGAAACACCATATATTTT. It specifies CASSLELGTGNGNTIYF.

The table lists this clone with a few counts. The gene calls are TRBV6-8 and TRBJ1-2; no definite D call. CDR1 and CDR2 from the germline V gene are MNHGY and SAAAGT. The CDR3 is 13 residues long. V lost 2 bases, J lost 5 bases, and 9 bases lay in between. The CDR3 nucleotides are TGTGCCAGCAGTTACCAGGCAGCTTATGGCTACACCTTC. Translating it yields CASSYQAAYGYTF.

V gene TRBV30 combines with J gene TRBJ1-1; TRBD1 matches at 7 bases. In germline, CDR1 is GTSNPN, CDR2 SVGIG (reference sequence). This CDR3 has 13 residues. Trimming took 1 base from V and 4 from J; bases not matched to a gene: 3. CDR3 amino acids: CAWSAGTATEAFF. The CDR3 nucleotides read TGTGCCTGGAGTGCGGGGACAGCCACTGAAGCTTTCTTT.

This chain uses TRBV19 with TRBJ1-2; D unresolved. The CDR3 has 13 residues. Germline V lookup: CDR1 LNHDA, CDR2 SQIVND (reference sequence). With 8 bases removed from V and 3 bases from J, the gap between germline ends came to 13 bases. The CDR3 loop is CASGLRTDYGYTF. The CDR3 coding sequence is TGTGCCAGTGGATTACGGACGGACTATGGCTACACCTTC.

At least ten counts were recorded for this clone. The rearrangement joins TRBV7-7 to TRBJ2-7, with D possibly matching TRBD2 (5 bases). The V end lost 5 bases, the J end lost 0 bases, and 20 bases lay between the germline ends. Per the germline V gene, CDR1 is SSHAT and CDR2 is FNYEAQ (reference sequence). CDR3 length equals 17 residues. The CDR3 here is CASSPEGLDDLSYEQYF. DNA of the CDR3: TGTGCCAGCAGCCCCGAAGGACTGGATGACCTCTCCTACGAGCAGTACTTC.

CDR3 DNA sequence: TGCGCCAGCAGCCGATCGTGGACAGGGGGCTTAGAAGGGAACTATGGCTACACCTTC. Its protein product is CASSRSWTGGLEGNYGYTF. V and J are TRBV5-1 and TRBJ1-2; 11 nucleotides align to TRBD1. CDR1 is SGHRS, CDR2 YFSETQ, per germline. Trimming cost V 4 bases and J 2 bases; bases outside gene matches: 16. There are 19 residues in the CDR3.

The gene calls are TRBV19 and TRBJ1-2; TRBD1 might be the D (6 bases). The V and J ends lost 10 bases and 0 bases respectively, with 15 bases between them. The CDR3 sequence is 14 residues long. The germline CDR1 and CDR2 sequences are LNHDA and SQIVND (reference sequence). The chain's CDR3 is CATADSASNYGYTF. Written as DNA, the CDR3 is TGTGCCACTGCGGACAGTGCCTCTAACTATGGCTACACCTTC.

The table lists this clone with many counts. The chain uses TRBV11-3 and TRBJ1-1, with 7 bases that match TRBD1. V dropped 6 bases and J dropped 0; count of bases not matched to a gene: 4. The CDR3 sequence is 14 residues long. Per germline, CDR1 SGHNT and CDR2 YENEEA. The CDR3 loop is CASSFTGVNTEAFF. CDR3 nucleotide sequence: TGTGCCAGCAGTTTTACAGGGGTGAACACTGAAGCTTTCTTT.

This clone has just a few counts. CDR3 nucleotides: TGTGCCTGGAGTGAAGGCGGCAATGAGCAGTTCTTC. It specifies CAWSEGGNEQFF. The J gene is TRBJ2-1, the V gene TRBV30; unclear D gene. Germline V CDR1 and CDR2: GTSNPN, SVGIG (reference sequence). V lost 1 base, J lost 6 bases, and 7 bases lay in between. The CDR3 contains 12 residues. Based on the CDR3 plus reference TRBV30 and TRBJ2-1, the full variable domain is SQTIHQWPATLVQPVGSPLSLECTVEGTSNPNLYWYRQAAGRGLQLLFYSVGIGQISSEVPQNLSASRPQDRQFILSSKKLLLSDSGFYLCAWSEGGNEQFFGPGTRLTVL.

The chain uses TRBV10-3 and TRBJ2-3; 8 nucleotides match TRBD1. Germline-derived CDR1 and CDR2 are ENHRY and SYGVKD. The CDR3 extends over 16 amino acids. V lost 2 bases and J lost 1; bases outside the gene matches: 5. This CDR3 reads CAISEGLGQGTDTQYF. CDR3 sequence (DNA): TGTGCCATCAGTGAGGGTTTGGGACAGGGCACAGATACGCAGTATTTT.

The chain recombines TRBV5-1 with TRBJ2-5; TRBD1 or TRBD2 may be the D gene (6 bases each). The V gene lost 4 bases and the J gene lost 4 bases, with 17 bases spanning the gap. The CDR3 is 15 residues long. The germline V gene has CDR1 SGHRS and CDR2 YFSETQ. The CDR3 spells CASSGHGGLGETQYF. The CDR3, as DNA: TGCGCCAGCAGCGGACATGGGGGGCTCGGAGAGACCCAGTACTTC.